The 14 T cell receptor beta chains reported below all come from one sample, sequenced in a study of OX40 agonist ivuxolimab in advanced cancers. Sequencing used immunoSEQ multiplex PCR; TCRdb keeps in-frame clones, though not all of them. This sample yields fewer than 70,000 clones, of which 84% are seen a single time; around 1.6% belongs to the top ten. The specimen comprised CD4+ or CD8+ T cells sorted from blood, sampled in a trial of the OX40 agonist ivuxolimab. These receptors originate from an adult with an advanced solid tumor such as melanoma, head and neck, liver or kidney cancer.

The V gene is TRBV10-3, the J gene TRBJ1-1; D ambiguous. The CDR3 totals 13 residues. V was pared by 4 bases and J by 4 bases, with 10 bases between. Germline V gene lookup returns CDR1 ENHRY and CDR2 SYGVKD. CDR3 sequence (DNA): TGTGCCATCAGTGCGGTCCTTAGCACTGAAGCTTTCTTT. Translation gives CAISAVLSTEAFF.

The CDR3 DNA is TGTGCCACCAGCAGAGGCCGATCTGGGTCCACTTCCTACGAGCAGTACTTC. It specifies CATSRGRSGSTSYEQYF. The V and J genes are TRBV15 and TRBJ2-7, with unresolved D. This CDR3 region has 17 residues. Germline CDR1 is LNHNV and CDR2 is YYDKDF (reference sequence). The germline V and J ends were trimmed by 1 base and 1 base, with 17 bases remaining between them. Filled out from reference TRBV15 and TRBJ2-7, the complete variable domain reads DAMVIQNPRYQVTQFGKPVTLSCSQTLNHNVMYWYQQKSSQAPKLLFHYYDKDFNNEADTPDNFQSRRPNTSFCFLDIRSPGLGDTAMYLCATSRGRSGSTSYEQYFGPGTRLTVT.

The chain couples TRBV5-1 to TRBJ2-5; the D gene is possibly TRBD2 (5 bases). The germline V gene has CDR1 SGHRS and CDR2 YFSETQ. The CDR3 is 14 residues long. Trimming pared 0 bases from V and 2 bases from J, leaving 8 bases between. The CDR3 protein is CASSLGRRQETQYF. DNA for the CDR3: TGCGCCAGCAGCTTGGGACGGAGGCAAGAGACCCAGTACTTC.

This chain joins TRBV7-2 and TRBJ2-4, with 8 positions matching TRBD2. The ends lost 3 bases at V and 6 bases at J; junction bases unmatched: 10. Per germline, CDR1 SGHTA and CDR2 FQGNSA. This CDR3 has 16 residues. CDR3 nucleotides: TGTGCCAGCAGCTTCCCGACTCTCCGGGAGGGAAACATTCAGTACTTC. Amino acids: CASSFPTLREGNIQYF.

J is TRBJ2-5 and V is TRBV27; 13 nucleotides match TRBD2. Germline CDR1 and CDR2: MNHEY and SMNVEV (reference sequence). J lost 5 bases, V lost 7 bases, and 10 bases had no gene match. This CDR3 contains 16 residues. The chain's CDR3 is CASKGTSGAQWETQYF. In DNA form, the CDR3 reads TGTGCCAGCAAAGGGACTAGCGGGGCCCAGTGGGAGACCCAGTACTTC.

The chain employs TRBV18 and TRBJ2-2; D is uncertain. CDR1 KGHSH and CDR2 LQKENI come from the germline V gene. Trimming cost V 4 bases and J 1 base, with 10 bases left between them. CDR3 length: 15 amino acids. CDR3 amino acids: CASSLDNENTGELFF. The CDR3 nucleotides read TGTGCCAGCTCACTTGACAATGAGAACACCGGGGAGCTGTTTTTT.

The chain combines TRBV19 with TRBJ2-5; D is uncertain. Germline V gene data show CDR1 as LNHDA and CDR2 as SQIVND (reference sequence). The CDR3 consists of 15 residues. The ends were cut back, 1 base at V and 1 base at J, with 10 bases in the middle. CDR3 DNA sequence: TGTGCCAGTAGTATAGCTGGATCAGTCCAAGAGACCCAGTACTTC. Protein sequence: CASSIAGSVQETQYF.

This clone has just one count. The CDR3 sequence: CASSYDGQGRNTIYF. CDR3 in DNA: TGTGCCAGCAGTTACGACGGACAGGGGCGAAACACCATATATTTT. J is TRBJ1-3 and V is TRBV6-6, with TRBD1 identical over 9 bases. Germline V gene data show CDR1 as MNHNY and CDR2 as SVGAGI (reference sequence). Losses at the gene ends were 2 bases for V and 5 bases for J; bases not matched to a gene: 4. The CDR3 extends over 15 amino acids.

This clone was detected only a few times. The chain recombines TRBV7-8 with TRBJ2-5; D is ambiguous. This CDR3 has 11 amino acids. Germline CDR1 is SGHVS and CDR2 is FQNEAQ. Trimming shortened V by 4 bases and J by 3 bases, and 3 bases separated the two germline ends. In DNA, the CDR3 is TGTGCCAGCAGCTCCGAAGAGACCCAGTACTTC. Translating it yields CASSSEETQYF.

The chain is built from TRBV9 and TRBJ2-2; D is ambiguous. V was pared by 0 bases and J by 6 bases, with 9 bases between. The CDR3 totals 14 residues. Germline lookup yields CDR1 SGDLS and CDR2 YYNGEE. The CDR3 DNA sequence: TGTGCCAGCAGCGTAGGAAATAGACCCGGGGAGCTGTTTTTT. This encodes CASSVGNRPGELFF.

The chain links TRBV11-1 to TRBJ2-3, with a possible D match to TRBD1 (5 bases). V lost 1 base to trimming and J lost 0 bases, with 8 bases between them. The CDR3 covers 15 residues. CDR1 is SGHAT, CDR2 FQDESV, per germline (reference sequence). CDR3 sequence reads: CASSLGQKSTDTQYF. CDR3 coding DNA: TGTGCCAGCAGCTTAGGACAGAAAAGCACAGATACGCAGTATTTT.

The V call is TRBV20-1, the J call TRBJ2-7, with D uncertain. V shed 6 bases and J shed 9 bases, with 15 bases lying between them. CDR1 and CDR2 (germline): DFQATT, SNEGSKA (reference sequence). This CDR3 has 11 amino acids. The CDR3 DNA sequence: TGCAGTGCCGCTCTGACCCCTTCGCAGTACTTC. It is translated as CSAALTPSQYF.

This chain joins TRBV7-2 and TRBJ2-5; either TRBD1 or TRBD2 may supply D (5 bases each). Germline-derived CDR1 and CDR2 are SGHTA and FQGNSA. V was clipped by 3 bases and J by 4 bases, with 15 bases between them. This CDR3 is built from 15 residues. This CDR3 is CASSFRGGGAETQYF. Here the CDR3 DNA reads TGTGCCAGCAGCTTCCGGGGCGGAGGTGCAGAGACCCAGTACTTC. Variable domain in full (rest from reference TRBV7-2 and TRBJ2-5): GAGVSQSPSNKVTEKGKDVELRCDPISGHTALYWYRQSLGQGLEFLIYFQGNSAPDKSGLPSDRFSAERTGGSVSTLTIQRTQQEDSAVYLCASSFRGGGAETQYFGPGTRLLVL.

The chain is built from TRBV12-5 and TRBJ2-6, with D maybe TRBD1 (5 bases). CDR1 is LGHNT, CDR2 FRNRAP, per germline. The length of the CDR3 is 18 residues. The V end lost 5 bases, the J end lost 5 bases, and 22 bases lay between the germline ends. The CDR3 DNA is TGTGCTAGTGGTACACCAACTTCAGGACAAAGTCGGGCCAACGTCCTGACTTTC. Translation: CASGTPTSGQSRANVLTF.